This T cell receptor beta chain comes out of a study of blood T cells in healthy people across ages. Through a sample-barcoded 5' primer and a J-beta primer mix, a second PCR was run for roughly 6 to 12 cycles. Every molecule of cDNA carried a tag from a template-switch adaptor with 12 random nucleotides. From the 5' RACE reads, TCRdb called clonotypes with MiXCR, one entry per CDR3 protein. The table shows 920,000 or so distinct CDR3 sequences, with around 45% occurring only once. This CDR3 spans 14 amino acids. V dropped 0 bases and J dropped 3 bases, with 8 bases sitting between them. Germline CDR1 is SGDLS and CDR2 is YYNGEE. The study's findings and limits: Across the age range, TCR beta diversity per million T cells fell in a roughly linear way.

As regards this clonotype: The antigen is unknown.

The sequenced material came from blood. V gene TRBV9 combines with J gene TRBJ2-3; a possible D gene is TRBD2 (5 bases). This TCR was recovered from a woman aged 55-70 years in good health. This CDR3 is CASSVDGLTDTQYF. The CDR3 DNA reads TGTGCCAGCAGCGTAGATGGACTGACAGATACGCAGTATTTT. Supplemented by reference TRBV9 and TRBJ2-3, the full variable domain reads DSGVTQTPKHLITATGQRVTLRCSPRSGDLSVYWYQQSLDQGLQFLIQYYNGEERAKGNILERFSAQQFPDLHSELNLSSLELGDSALYFCASSVDGLTDTQYFGPGTRLTVL.